These T cell receptor beta chains were read from a single sample in a study of response to subunit inactivated influenza vaccine. A single record per CDR3 protein comes from TCRdb applying MiXCR to the RT-PCR reads. The sample includes over 800,000 distinct CDR3 sequences, about 20% of them seen just once. Sequenced material: PBMCs from blood, taken more than 4 days after vaccination. These receptors came from a man in his fifties or sixties who received an inactivated influenza vaccine. Each CDR3 is given with its conserved first and last residue. The D gene is left open where the match is weak. For some rows the clone size is stated as once, few or many, or as a class when expanded; others skip it.

CASSLETEKREKLIF	TGTGCCAGCAGCTTAGAAACGGAGAAGAGAGAAAAACTGATTTTT	-	TRBJ1-4	TRBV7-9	-
CATSPGVGLTDTQYF	TGTGCCACCTCCCCCGGAGTCGGCCTCACAGATACGCAGTATTTT	-	TRBJ2-3	TRBV24-1	few
CASSVARGLEQYF	TGTGCCAGCAGCGTAGCCAGGGGGCTTGAGCAGTACTTC	TRBD1	TRBJ2-7	TRBV9	-
CASAPGQVYNEQFF	TGCGCCAGCGCCCCGGGACAGGTCTACAATGAGCAGTTCTTC	TRBD1	TRBJ2-1	TRBV5-1	few
CASSQEDPLTGRNTEAFF	TGCGCCAGCAGCCAAGAAGACCCCTTGACAGGCAGGAACACTGAAGCTTTCTTT	-	TRBJ1-1	TRBV4-3	few
CSVRTGPSGANVLTF	TGCAGCGTTAGGACAGGGCCCTCTGGGGCCAACGTCCTGACTTTC	TRBD1	TRBJ2-6	TRBV29-1	few
CASSSGSSGYGNTIYF	TGTGCCAGCAGCTCCGGATCGTCAGGATATGGAAACACCATATATTTT	-	TRBJ1-3	TRBV7-9	-
CASRGQGKGEQYF	TGTGCCAGCAGAGGACAGGGGAAAGGCGAGCAGTACTTC	TRBD1	TRBJ2-7	TRBV12-3/TRBV12-4	-
CASSLNSAAANYGYTF	TGCGCCAGCAGCTTGAACTCGGCGGCCGCTAACTATGGCTACACCTTC	-	TRBJ1-2	TRBV5-1	-
CSARDVVAGDVDTQYF	TGCAGTGCTAGAGATGTCGTTGCGGGGGACGTGGATACGCAGTATTTT	TRBD2	TRBJ2-3	TRBV20-1	-
CASSQDRGRSTDTQYF	TGCGCCAGCAGCCAAGACAGGGGGCGCAGCACAGATACGCAGTATTTT	TRBD1	TRBJ2-3	TRBV4-1	few
CASSRAVLTANTEAFF	TGTGCCAGCAGCCGCGCCGTGCTAACAGCGAACACTGAAGCTTTCTTT	-	TRBJ1-1	TRBV7-2	-
CASSELRETQYF	TGTGCCAGCAGCGAGCTTCGGGAGACCCAGTACTTC	-	TRBJ2-5	TRBV2	many
CASSVEQGWGEQYF	TGTGCCAGCAGCGTCGAACAGGGATGGGGCGAGCAGTACTTC	-	TRBJ2-7	TRBV7-9	few
CASSLAFGRTEAFF	TGTGCCAGCTCCCTGGCATTTGGTCGCACTGAAGCTTTCTTT	-	TRBJ1-1	TRBV6-1	-
CASSPGTSGSETQYF	TGTGCCAGCAGTCCCGGGACTAGCGGGTCAGAGACCCAGTACTTC	TRBD2	TRBJ2-5	TRBV12-3/TRBV12-4	many